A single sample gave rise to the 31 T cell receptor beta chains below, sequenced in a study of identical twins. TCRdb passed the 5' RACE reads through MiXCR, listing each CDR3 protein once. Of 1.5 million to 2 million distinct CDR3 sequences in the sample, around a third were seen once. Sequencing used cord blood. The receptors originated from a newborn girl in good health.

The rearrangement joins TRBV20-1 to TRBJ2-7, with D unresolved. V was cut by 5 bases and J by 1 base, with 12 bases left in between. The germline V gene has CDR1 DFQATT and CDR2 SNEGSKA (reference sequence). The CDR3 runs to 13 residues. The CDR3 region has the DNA TGCAGTGCTCCGTTGGATGGTTCCTACGAGCAGTACTTC. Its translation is CSAPLDGSYEQYF.

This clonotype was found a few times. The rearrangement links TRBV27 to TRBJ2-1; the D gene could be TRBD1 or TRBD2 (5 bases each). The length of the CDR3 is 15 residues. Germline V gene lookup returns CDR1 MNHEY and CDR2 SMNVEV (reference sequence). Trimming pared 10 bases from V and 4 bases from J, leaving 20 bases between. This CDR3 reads CATRGRGAIYNEQFF. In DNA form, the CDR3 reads TGTGCCACCCGAGGACGAGGGGCTATTTACAATGAGCAGTTCTTC.

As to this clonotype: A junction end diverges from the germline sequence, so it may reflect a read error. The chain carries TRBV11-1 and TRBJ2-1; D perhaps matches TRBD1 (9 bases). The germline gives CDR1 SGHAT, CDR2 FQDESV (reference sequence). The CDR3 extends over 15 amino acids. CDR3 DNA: TGTGCCGGCAGCTATGGACAGGGGACTAGCAATGAGCAGTTCTTC. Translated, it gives CAGSYGQGTSNEQFF.

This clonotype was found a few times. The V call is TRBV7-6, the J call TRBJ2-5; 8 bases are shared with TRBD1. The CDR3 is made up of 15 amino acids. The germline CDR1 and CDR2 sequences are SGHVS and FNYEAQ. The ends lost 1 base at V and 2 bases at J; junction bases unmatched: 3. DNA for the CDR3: TGTGCCAGCAGCTTAGTCTACAGGGGGCAAGAGACCCAGTACTTC. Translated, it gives CASSLVYRGQETQYF. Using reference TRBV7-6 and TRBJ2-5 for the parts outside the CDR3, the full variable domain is GAGVSQSPRYKVTKRGQDVALRCDPISGHVSLYWYRQALGQGPEFLTYFNYEAQQDKSGLPNDRFSAERPEGSISTLTIQRTEQRDSAMYRCASSLVYRGQETQYFGPGTRLLVL.

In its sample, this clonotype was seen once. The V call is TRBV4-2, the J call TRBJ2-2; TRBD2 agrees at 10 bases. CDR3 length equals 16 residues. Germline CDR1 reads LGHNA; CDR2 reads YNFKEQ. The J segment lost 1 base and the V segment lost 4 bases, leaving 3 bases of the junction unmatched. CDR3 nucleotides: TGTGCCAGCAGCCGTGGACTAGCGGAGAACACCGGGGAGCTGTTTTTT. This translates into CASSRGLAENTGELFF.

DNA of the CDR3: TGCAGTGCTAGGGCTAGCGGGGGGACCTACGAGCAGTACTTC. It yields the protein CSARASGGTYEQYF. This rearrangement joins TRBV20-1 to TRBJ2-5; 11 nucleotides align to TRBD2. The J call may be faulty, since TRBJ2-7 better matches the DNA end. CDR3 length equals 14 residues. Germline CDR1 is DFQATT and CDR2 is SNEGSKA (reference sequence).

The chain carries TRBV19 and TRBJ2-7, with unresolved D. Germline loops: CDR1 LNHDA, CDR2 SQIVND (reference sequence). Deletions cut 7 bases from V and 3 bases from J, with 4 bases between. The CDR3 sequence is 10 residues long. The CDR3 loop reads CASTRYEQYF. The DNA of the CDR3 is TGTGCCAGTACCCGCTACGAGCAGTACTTC.

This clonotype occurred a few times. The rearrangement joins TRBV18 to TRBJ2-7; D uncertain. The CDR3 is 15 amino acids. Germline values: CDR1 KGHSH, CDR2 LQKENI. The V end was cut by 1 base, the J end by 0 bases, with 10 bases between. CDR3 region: CASSPHKGPSYEQYF. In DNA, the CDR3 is TGTGCCAGCTCACCACATAAGGGCCCCTCCTACGAGCAGTACTTC.

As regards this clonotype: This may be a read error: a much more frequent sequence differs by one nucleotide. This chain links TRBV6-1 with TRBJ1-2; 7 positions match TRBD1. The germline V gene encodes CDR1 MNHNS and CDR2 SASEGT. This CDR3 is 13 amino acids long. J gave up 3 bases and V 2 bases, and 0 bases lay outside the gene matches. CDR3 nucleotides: TGTGCCAGCAGTGAACAGGGGGACTATGGCTACACCTTC. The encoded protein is CASSEQGDYGYTF.

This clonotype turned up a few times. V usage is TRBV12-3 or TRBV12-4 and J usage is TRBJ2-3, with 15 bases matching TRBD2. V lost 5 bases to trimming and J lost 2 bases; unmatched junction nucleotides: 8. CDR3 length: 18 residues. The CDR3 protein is CASSLGLAGGTLTDTQYF. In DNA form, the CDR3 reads TGTGCCAGCAGTCTGGGACTAGCGGGGGGCACTCTCACAGATACGCAGTATTTT.

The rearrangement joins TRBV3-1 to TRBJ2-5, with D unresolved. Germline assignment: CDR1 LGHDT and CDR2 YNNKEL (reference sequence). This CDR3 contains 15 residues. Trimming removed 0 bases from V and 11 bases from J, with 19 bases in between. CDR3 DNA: TGTGCCAGCAGCCAAGAAAGGGCTAGTGGGAATGAGCAGTACTTC. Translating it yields CASSQERASGNEQYF.

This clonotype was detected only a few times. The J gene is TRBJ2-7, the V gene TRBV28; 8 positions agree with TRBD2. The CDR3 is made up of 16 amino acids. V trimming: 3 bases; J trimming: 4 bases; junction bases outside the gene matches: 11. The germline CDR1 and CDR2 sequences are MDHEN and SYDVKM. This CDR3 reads CASSLGGRLASYEQYF. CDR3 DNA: TGTGCCAGCAGTTTGGGGGGAAGACTAGCGTCTTACGAGCAGTACTTC.

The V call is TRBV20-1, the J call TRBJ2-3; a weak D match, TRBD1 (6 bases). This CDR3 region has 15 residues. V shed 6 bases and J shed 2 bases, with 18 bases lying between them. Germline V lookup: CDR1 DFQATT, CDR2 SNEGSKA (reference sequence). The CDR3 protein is CSAPDGQSVTDTQYF. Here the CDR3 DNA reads TGCAGTGCCCCGGACGGACAGTCTGTCACAGATACGCAGTATTTT.

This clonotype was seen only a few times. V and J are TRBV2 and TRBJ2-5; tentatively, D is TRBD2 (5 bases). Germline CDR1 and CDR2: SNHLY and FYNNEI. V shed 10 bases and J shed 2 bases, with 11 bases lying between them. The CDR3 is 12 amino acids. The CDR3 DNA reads TGTGCCATCGGACGGACTCAAGAGACCCAGTACTTC. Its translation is CAIGRTQETQYF.

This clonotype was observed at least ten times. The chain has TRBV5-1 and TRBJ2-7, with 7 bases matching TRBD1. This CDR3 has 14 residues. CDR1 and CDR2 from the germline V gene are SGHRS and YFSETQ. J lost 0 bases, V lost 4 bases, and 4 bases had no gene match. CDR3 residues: CASSIRDSSYEQYF. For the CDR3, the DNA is TGCGCCAGCAGCATCCGGGACAGCTCCTACGAGCAGTACTTC.

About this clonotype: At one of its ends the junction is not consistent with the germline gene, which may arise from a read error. This CDR3 reads CSVGGTGTQYF. CDR3 coding DNA: TGCAGCGTCGGGGGCACAGGTACGCAGTATTTT. This rearrangement joins TRBV29-1 to TRBJ2-3, with D perhaps matching TRBD1 or TRBD2 (6 bases each). CDR1 and CDR2 from the germline V gene are SQVTM and ANQGSEA. The CDR3 runs 11 residues.

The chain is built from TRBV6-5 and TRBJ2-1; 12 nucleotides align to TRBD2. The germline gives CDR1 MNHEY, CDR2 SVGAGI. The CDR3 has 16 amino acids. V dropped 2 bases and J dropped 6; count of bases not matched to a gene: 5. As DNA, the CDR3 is TGTGCCAGCAGTTACCTAGGACTAGCGGGAATCAATGAGCAGTTCTTC. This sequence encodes CASSYLGLAGINEQFF.

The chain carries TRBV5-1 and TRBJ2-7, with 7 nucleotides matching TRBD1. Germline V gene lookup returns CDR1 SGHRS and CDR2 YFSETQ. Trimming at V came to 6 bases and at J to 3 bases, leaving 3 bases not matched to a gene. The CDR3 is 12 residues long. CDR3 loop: CASNTGDYEQYF. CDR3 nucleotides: TGCGCCAGCAACACAGGGGACTACGAGCAGTACTTC.

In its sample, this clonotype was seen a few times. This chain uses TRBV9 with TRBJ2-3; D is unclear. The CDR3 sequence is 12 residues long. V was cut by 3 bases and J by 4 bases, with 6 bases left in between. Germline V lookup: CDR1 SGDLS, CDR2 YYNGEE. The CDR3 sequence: CASSDPSDTQYF. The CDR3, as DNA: TGTGCCAGCAGCGATCCCTCAGATACGCAGTATTTT.

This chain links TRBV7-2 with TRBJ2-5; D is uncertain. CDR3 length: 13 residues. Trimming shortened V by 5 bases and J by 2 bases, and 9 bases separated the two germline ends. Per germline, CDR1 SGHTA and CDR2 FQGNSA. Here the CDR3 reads CASSLTRQETQYF. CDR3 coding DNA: TGTGCCAGCAGCCTGACTCGTCAAGAGACCCAGTACTTC.

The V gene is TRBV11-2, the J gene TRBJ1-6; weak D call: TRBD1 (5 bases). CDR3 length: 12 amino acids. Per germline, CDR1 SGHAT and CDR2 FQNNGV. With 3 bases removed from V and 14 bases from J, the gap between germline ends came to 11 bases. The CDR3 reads CASSLGLSSLHF. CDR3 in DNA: TGTGCCAGCAGCTTGGGGCTTAGTTCCCTCCACTTT.

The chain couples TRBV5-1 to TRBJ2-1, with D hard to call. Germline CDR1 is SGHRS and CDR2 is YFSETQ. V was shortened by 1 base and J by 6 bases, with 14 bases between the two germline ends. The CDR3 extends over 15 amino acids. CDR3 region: CASSLTGRNFNEQFF. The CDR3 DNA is TGCGCCAGCAGCTTGACCGGGCGAAACTTCAATGAGCAGTTCTTC.

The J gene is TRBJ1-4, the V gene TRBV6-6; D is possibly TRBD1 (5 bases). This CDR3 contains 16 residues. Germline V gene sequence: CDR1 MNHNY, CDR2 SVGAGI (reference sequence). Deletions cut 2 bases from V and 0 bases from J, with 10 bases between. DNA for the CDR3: TGTGCCAGCAGTTACGACGACAGAACAACTAATGAAAAACTGTTTTTT. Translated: CASSYDDRTTNEKLFF.

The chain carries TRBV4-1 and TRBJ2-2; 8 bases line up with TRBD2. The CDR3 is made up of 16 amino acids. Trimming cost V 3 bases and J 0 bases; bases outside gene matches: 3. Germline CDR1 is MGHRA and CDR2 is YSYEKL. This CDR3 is CASSQAGLANTGELFF. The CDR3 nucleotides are TGCGCCAGCAGCCAGGCGGGACTAGCGAACACCGGGGAGCTGTTTTTT.

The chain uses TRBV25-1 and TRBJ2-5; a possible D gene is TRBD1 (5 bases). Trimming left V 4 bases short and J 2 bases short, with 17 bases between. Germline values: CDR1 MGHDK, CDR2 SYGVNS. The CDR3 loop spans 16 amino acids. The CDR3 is CASSAPANRPQETQYF. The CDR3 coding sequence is TGTGCCAGCAGTGCACCTGCAAACAGGCCTCAAGAGACCCAGTACTTC.

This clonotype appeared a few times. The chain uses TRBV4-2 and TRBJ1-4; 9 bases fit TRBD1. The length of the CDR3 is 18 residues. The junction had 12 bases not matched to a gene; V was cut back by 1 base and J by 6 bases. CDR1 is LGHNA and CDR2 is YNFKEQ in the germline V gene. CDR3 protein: CASSQAPTLDRGDEKLFF. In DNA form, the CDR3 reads TGTGCCAGCAGCCAAGCCCCCACGTTAGACAGGGGGGATGAAAAACTGTTTTTT.

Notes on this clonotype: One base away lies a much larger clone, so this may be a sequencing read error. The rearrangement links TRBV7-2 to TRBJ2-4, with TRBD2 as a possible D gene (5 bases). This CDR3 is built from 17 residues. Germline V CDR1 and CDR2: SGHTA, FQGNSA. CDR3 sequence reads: CASGLSLAPIAKNIQYF. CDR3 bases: TGTGCCAGCGGCTTAAGTCTAGCCCCGATAGCCAAAAACATTCAGTACTTC.

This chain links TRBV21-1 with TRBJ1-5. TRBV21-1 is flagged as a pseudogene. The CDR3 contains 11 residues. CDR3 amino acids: CASSKVRPQHF. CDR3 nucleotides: TGTGCCAGCAGCAAAGTAAGGCCCCAGCATTTT.

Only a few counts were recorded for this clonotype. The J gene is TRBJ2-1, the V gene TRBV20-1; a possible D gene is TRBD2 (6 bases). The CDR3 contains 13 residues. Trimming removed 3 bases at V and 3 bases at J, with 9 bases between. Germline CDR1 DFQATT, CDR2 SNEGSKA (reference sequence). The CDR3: CSASVGSYNEQFF. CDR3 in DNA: TGCAGTGCTAGCGTCGGGAGCTACAATGAGCAGTTCTTC.

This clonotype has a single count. CDR3 coding DNA: TGCAGTGCTAGAGGAAAGGTAGCGGGGGGGAATGAGCAGTTCTTC. Translated, it gives CSARGKVAGGNEQFF. This chain joins TRBV20-1 and TRBJ2-1, with TRBD2 matching over 11 bases. Germline CDR1 DFQATT, CDR2 SNEGSKA (reference sequence). This CDR3 is built from 15 residues. The trim removed 1 base at V and 7 bases at J, leaving 6 bases unmatched.

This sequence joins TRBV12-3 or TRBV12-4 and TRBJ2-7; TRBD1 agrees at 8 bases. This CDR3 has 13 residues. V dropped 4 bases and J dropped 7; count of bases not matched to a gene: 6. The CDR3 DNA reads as TGTGCCAGCAGTTACAGGGGGTTGCAGGAGCAGTACTTC. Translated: CASSYRGLQEQYF.